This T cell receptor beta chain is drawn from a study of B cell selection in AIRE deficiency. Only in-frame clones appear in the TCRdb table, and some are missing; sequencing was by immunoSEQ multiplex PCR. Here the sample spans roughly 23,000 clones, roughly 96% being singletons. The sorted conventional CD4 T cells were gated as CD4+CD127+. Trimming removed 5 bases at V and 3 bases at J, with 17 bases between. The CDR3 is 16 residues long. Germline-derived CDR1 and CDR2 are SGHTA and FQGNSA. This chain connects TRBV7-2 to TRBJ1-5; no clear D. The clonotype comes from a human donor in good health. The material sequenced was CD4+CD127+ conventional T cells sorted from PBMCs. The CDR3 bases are TGTGCCAGCAGCCCCCTTTTGGGGTCCATCAATCAGCCCCAGCATTTT. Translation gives CASSPLLGSINQPQHF.